Below are 12 T cell receptor beta chains sequenced from a single sample in a study of radiation and T cells in renal cell carcinoma. The time point denotes: baseline pretreatment blood. The sample's treatment: 15 Gy SBRT to primary tumor, nephrectomy 4 weeks later. Clones were read by immunoSEQ multiplex PCR, and TCRdb kept only the in-frame ones, dropping some. The sample includes 120,000 to 150,000 clones, 70% to 90% seen only once; the top ten take approximately 20%. Sequencing used blood, obtained from a patient whose treatment included radiotherapy and nephrectomy. The receptors were sampled from a woman in her forties or fifties with renal cell carcinoma.

The V gene is TRBV19, the J gene TRBJ2-7; TRBD2 matches 10 bases. V dropped 5 bases and J dropped 2; count of bases not matched to a gene: 6. Germline V CDR1 and CDR2: LNHDA, SQIVND (reference sequence). The CDR3 runs to 15 residues. In nucleotides, the CDR3 is TGTGCCAGTAGTGGGGCACTAGCGGGACCCTACGAGCAGTACTTC. It is translated as CASSGALAGPYEQYF.

This clone was recorded only once. The chain combines TRBV7-2 with TRBJ2-1; D ambiguous. CDR1 is SGHTA and CDR2 is FQGNSA in the germline V gene. Trimming removed 1 base at V and 0 bases at J, with 7 bases between. The CDR3 length is 15 residues. CDR3 coding DNA: TGTGCCAGCAGCTTAGGTTCGAGCTCCTACAATGAGCAGTTCTTC. Translation gives CASSLGSSSYNEQFF. Combining the CDR3 with reference TRBV7-2 and TRBJ2-1 gives the whole variable domain GAGVSQSPSNKVTEKGKDVELRCDPISGHTALYWYRQSLGQGLEFLIYFQGNSAPDKSGLPSDRFSAERTGGSVSTLTIQRTQQEDSAVYLCASSLGSSSYNEQFFGPGTRLTVL.

The chain links TRBV9 to TRBJ1-5; D remains unclear. CDR3 length: 15 amino acids. V lost 4 bases and J lost 0, with 11 bases in between. In germline, CDR1 is SGDLS, CDR2 YYNGEE. The CDR3 sequence is CASSLAGNSNQPQHF. CDR3 in DNA: TGTGCCAGCAGCCTCGCGGGGAATAGCAATCAGCCCCAGCATTTT.

This chain joins TRBV9 and TRBJ1-5; D remains unclear. The CDR3 has 15 amino acids. Trimming pared 4 bases from V and 1 base from J, leaving 12 bases between. Germline V gene lookup returns CDR1 SGDLS and CDR2 YYNGEE. This CDR3 is CASSPSGGSNQPQHF. The CDR3 DNA follows: TGTGCCAGCAGCCCTTCCGGTGGGAGCAATCAGCCCCAGCATTTT. Looking up the rest from reference TRBV9 and TRBJ1-5 gives the full variable domain: DSGVTQTPKHLITATGQRVTLRCSPRSGDLSVYWYQQSLDQGLQFLIQYYNGEERAKGNILERFSAQQFPDLHSELNLSSLELGDSALYFCASSPSGGSNQPQHFGDGTRLSIL.

The chain uses TRBV4-1 and TRBJ1-1; maybe TRBD1 (6 bases). Germline CDR1 is MGHRA and CDR2 is YSYEKL. The CDR3 runs to 14 residues. Between the trimmed V and J ends, which lost 3 bases and 6 bases, there was a span of 14 bases. CDR3 in amino acids: CASSHETTGAEAFF. CDR3 nucleotides: TGCGCCAGCAGCCACGAAACGACAGGAGCTGAAGCTTTCTTT.

The CDR3 DNA reads TGTGCCAGCTCGCTCCTCGTTTCAGGGGAGGGTCAGCCCCAGCATTTT. Amino acids: CASSLLVSGEGQPQHF. This sequence joins TRBV18 and TRBJ1-5; D is possibly TRBD1 (6 bases). Per the germline V gene, CDR1 is KGHSH and CDR2 is LQKENI. Between the trimmed V and J ends, which lost 6 bases and 6 bases, there was a span of 21 bases. The CDR3 extends over 16 amino acids.

The chain combines TRBV4-3 with TRBJ2-5, with D possibly being TRBD1 or TRBD2 (6 bases each). Per the germline V gene, CDR1 is LGHNA and CDR2 is YSLEER. The CDR3 sequence is 18 residues long. V shed 0 bases and J shed 4 bases, with 21 bases lying between them. This CDR3 reads CASSQEAPGGGPRETQYF. CDR3 DNA sequence: TGCGCCAGCAGCCAAGAGGCCCCGGGTGGGGGGCCGCGAGAGACCCAGTACTTC.

The CDR3 bases are TGCAGCGTTGCGGGTGGAGGGAACTATGGCTACACCTTC. Amino acids: CSVAGGGNYGYTF. The rearrangement links TRBV29-1 to TRBJ1-2, with no clear D. This CDR3 is built from 13 residues. The germline V gene has CDR1 SQVTM and CDR2 ANQGSEA. The V and J ends lost 4 bases and 2 bases respectively, with 11 bases between them.

This chain links TRBV2 with TRBJ2-2; no clear D. V lost 7 bases and J lost 1, with 7 bases in between. The CDR3 sequence is 13 residues long. Germline V CDR1 and CDR2: SNHLY, FYNNEI. Here the CDR3 DNA reads TGTGCCAGCATGAGTGAGAACACCGGGGAGCTGTTTTTT. This translates into CASMSENTGELFF.

For the CDR3, the DNA is TGCGCCAGCAGTGCGGGACTAGCGGGCGAGCAGTACTTC. This codes for CASSAGLAGEQYF. The chain recombines TRBV10-1 with TRBJ2-7; 12 bases are a match to TRBD2. V was clipped by 4 bases and J by 6 bases; unmatched bases: 1. The CDR3 is made up of 13 amino acids. Germline loops: CDR1 WNHNN, CDR2 SYGVQD (reference sequence).

The genes are TRBV7-2 and TRBJ2-3; D remains unclear. The CDR3 loop spans 15 amino acids. In germline, CDR1 is SGHTA, CDR2 FQGNSA. Trimming pared 2 bases from V and 0 bases from J, leaving 9 bases between. The CDR3 reads CASSLQAASTDTQYF. In DNA, the CDR3 is TGTGCCAGCAGCTTACAGGCAGCTAGCACAGATACGCAGTATTTT.

The rearrangement links TRBV6-5 to TRBJ1-1; the D gene is possibly TRBD1 (5 bases). Germline-derived CDR1 and CDR2 are MNHEY and SVGAGI. This CDR3 contains 14 residues. Trimming left V 5 bases short and J 7 bases short, with 17 bases between. DNA for the CDR3: TGTGCCAGCAGTACCTCCACGGGGAGGGGTGAAGCTTTCTTT. Its protein product is CASSTSTGRGEAFF.